This entry lists 15 T cell receptor beta chains sequenced from one sample in a study of T-cell reconstitution after alpha-beta-depleted transplantation in children. Unique molecular identifiers were used in preparing the TCRbeta library. TCRdb re-called the PCR reads with MiXCR, one entry per CDR3 protein. The sample carries about 580,000 distinct CDR3 sequences, 20% to 25% recorded once. The material sequenced was PBMCs, mostly from graft donor cells, taken 360 days after TCRalphabeta/CD19-depleted stem cell transplant. The receptors stem from a boy in the first two years of life who had a stem cell transplant for acute myeloid leukemia, so the T cells may come from the graft donor.

This clonotype has only one observation. This sequence joins TRBV4-3 and TRBJ2-5, with D unclear. CDR1 and CDR2 (germline): LGHNA, YSLEER. V shed 0 bases and J shed 2 bases, with 4 bases lying between them. The CDR3 has 13 residues. CDR3: CASSQEAQETQYF. The CDR3 coding sequence is TGCGCCAGCAGCCAAGAGGCGCAAGAGACCCAGTACTTC.

This clonotype came up many times. The V and J genes are TRBV5-1 and TRBJ1-5; the D is unclear. The germline V gene has CDR1 SGHRS and CDR2 YFSETQ. V was clipped by 8 bases and J by 0 bases, with 15 bases between them. The CDR3 contains 15 residues. The CDR3 protein is CASPPAIYSNQPQHF. CDR3 bases: TGCGCCAGTCCCCCGGCCATCTATAGCAATCAGCCCCAGCATTTT.

This clonotype has just a few counts. An end of the junction differs from the germline gene, which may be a read error. The chain has TRBV7-2 and TRBJ2-5, with D tentatively TRBD1 (6 bases). CDR3 size: 13 residues. Germline loops: CDR1 SGHTA, CDR2 FQGNSA. DNA for the CDR3: TGTCCCAGCAGCGAGGGGGACGTCGAGACCCAGTACTTC. Translated, it gives CPSSEGDVETQYF.

There are many counts of this clonotype. The chain links TRBV9 to TRBJ1-1; D ambiguous. The CDR3 has 14 residues. Trimming took 0 bases from V and 0 from J, leaving 6 bases between them. In germline, CDR1 is SGDLS, CDR2 YYNGEE. CDR3 sequence reads: CASSVARMNTEAFF. In nucleotides, the CDR3 is TGTGCCAGCAGCGTAGCTCGGATGAACACTGAAGCTTTCTTT. Based on the CDR3 plus reference TRBV9 and TRBJ1-1, the full variable domain is DSGVTQTPKHLITATGQRVTLRCSPRSGDLSVYWYQQSLDQGLQFLIQYYNGEERAKGNILERFSAQQFPDLHSELNLSSLELGDSALYFCASSVARMNTEAFFGQGTRLTVV.

In this sample, this clonotype turned up many times. The gene calls are TRBV4-3 and TRBJ2-1; weak D call: TRBD1 (5 bases). The CDR3 loop spans 16 amino acids. Germline loops: CDR1 LGHNA, CDR2 YSLEER. Trimming shortened V by 0 bases and J by 8 bases, and 17 bases separated the two germline ends. CDR3 DNA sequence: TGCGCCAGCAGCCAAGACCCCCAGGGAAGTTCGGATGAGCAGTTCTTC. This translates into CASSQDPQGSSDEQFF.

This clonotype was recorded many times. V and J are TRBV27 and TRBJ2-5; D not certain. CDR3 length equals 15 residues. V gave up 3 bases and J gave up 1 base, with 12 bases separating them. Germline V gene data show CDR1 as MNHEY and CDR2 as SMNVEV (reference sequence). The CDR3 loop reads CASSFGVPPQETQYF. The DNA for the CDR3 is TGTGCCAGCAGTTTTGGGGTCCCCCCCCAAGAGACCCAGTACTTC.

The V and J genes are TRBV12-3 or TRBV12-4 and TRBJ1-2, with a weak D call TRBD1 (5 bases). The CDR3 sequence is 12 residues long. The V end was cut by 3 bases, the J end by 6 bases, with 8 bases between. In DNA form, the CDR3 reads TGTGCCAGCAGTTTCTGGGGGGATGGCTACACCTTC. It specifies CASSFWGDGYTF.

The chain recombines TRBV20-1 with TRBJ2-5; possibly TRBD2 for D (6 bases). Germline loops: CDR1 DFQATT, CDR2 SNEGSKA (reference sequence). The CDR3 length is 15 residues. V lost 7 bases to trimming and J lost 0 bases, with 18 bases between them. The CDR3: CSGRILAEYQETQYF. DNA for the CDR3: TGCAGTGGGAGAATTTTAGCGGAGTACCAAGAGACCCAGTACTTC.

DNA for the CDR3: TGTGCCAGCAGCTGGGCACCCAGCGGGGGGGCTAATGAGCAGTTCTTC. It yields the protein CASSWAPSGGANEQFF. This rearrangement joins TRBV7-2 to TRBJ2-1, with 10 positions matching TRBD2. Germline-derived CDR1 and CDR2 are SGHTA and FQGNSA. There are 16 residues in the CDR3. J lost 7 bases, V lost 4 bases, and 10 bases had no gene match.

This clonotype appeared many times. This rearrangement joins TRBV20-1 to TRBJ2-7; 7 nucleotides align to TRBD1. Trimming took 1 base from V and 5 from J; bases not matched to a gene: 5. The germline CDR1 and CDR2 sequences are DFQATT and SNEGSKA (reference sequence). The CDR3 is made up of 13 amino acids. The CDR3 here is CSARVGQVNEQYF. Written as DNA, the CDR3 is TGCAGTGCTAGAGTTGGACAGGTAAACGAGCAGTACTTC.

This clonotype was counted only a few times. The J gene is TRBJ2-1, the V gene TRBV24-1, with D possibly being TRBD2 (5 bases). Trimming pared 4 bases from V and 5 bases from J, leaving 14 bases between. The CDR3 loop spans 15 amino acids. Germline lookup yields CDR1 KGHDR and CDR2 SFDVKD. CDR3 sequence (DNA): TGTGCCACCAGTGACCCTGACTACCTGCACAATGAGCAGTTCTTC. This gives the protein CATSDPDYLHNEQFF.

In its sample, this clonotype was seen many times. The J gene is TRBJ2-7, the V gene TRBV20-1; D is unresolved. The germline V gene encodes CDR1 DFQATT and CDR2 SNEGSKA (reference sequence). The length of the CDR3 is 11 residues. V lost 7 bases and J lost 4, with 11 bases in between. CDR3 in DNA: TGCAGTGTATTAGTGGGGTACGAGCAGTACGTC. Its translation is CSVLVGYEQYV.

This clonotype occurred a few times. The chain has TRBV15 and TRBJ1-2; the D is unclear. The germline V gene encodes CDR1 LNHNV and CDR2 YYDKDF (reference sequence). The CDR3 is made up of 16 amino acids. With 0 bases removed from V and 7 bases from J, the gap between germline ends came to 18 bases. This chain's CDR3 is CATSRDLPGRSSGYTF. CDR3 sequence (DNA): TGTGCCACCAGCAGAGATCTCCCCGGAAGGTCGAGTGGCTACACCTTC.

The table lists this clonotype with many counts. This rearrangement joins TRBV4-3 to TRBJ2-7, with 9 nucleotides matching TRBD1. The CDR3 covers 16 residues. CDR1 is LGHNA, CDR2 YSLEER, per germline. V was pared by 1 base and J by 5 bases, with 9 bases of the junction left unmatched. The CDR3 DNA follows: TGCGCCAGCAGCCAAGGACCGGGACAGGGAAACGACGAGCAGTACTTC. Translation: CASSQGPGQGNDEQYF.

This clonotype showed up many times. This chain uses TRBV7-2 with TRBJ2-3, with 10 bases that match TRBD2. Germline CDR1 is SGHTA and CDR2 is FQGNSA. V lost 3 bases and J lost 2; bases outside the gene matches: 2. This CDR3 has 15 residues. The CDR3 region has the DNA TGTGCCAGCAGCTTCAGCGGGGGGGCCACAGATACGCAGTATTTT. As protein: CASSFSGGATDTQYF.